The 18 T cell receptor beta chains below were found in one sample sequenced in a study of blood T cell repertoires in COVID-19. Assay: immunoSEQ multiplex PCR; the TCRdb copy retains only in-frame clones and omits some. This table has about 160,000 clones, about 85% appearing once. The sample consisted of peripheral blood. All receptors come from a human donor with acute or convalescent COVID-19. The donor label of this sample is uncertain.

This chain joins TRBV12-5 and TRBJ1-5; no clear D gene. The germline CDR1 and CDR2 sequences are LGHNT and FRNRAP. CDR3 length: 15 amino acids. The V end lost 11 bases, the J end lost 0 bases, and 17 bases lay between the germline ends. CDR3 protein: CAGQPGFYSNQPQHF. The CDR3 nucleotides read TGTGCTGGCCAGCCGGGGTTCTATAGCAATCAGCCCCAGCATTTT.

This clone has just a few counts. The rearrangement links TRBV6-5 to TRBJ2-3, with D uncertain. CDR3 length: 14 amino acids. Germline CDR1 and CDR2: MNHEY and SVGAGI. V lost 4 bases and J 3 bases, leaving 11 bases between the germline ends. CDR3 DNA: TGTGCCAGCAGTTTGACCGACGGGACAGATACGCAGTATTTT. This codes for CASSLTDGTDTQYF.

The CDR3 region is CASSPETGSGYTF. The DNA of the CDR3 is TGTGCCAGCTCACCAGAGACAGGGAGCGGCTACACCTTC. The V gene is TRBV18, the J gene TRBJ1-2; TRBD1 matches 7 bases. V lost 2 bases, J lost 8 bases, and 5 bases stayed unmatched. The CDR3 length is 13 residues. Germline V gene data show CDR1 as KGHSH and CDR2 as LQKENI.

The V gene is TRBV27, the J gene TRBJ1-5; D uncertain. The germline gives CDR1 MNHEY, CDR2 SMNVEV (reference sequence). Trimming pared 5 bases from V and 0 bases from J, leaving 14 bases between. This CDR3 has 16 amino acids. The CDR3 bases are TGTGCCAGCAGTCCCCGACATAGCGCTAGCAATCAGCCCCAGCATTTT. This sequence encodes CASSPRHSASNQPQHF.

This chain joins TRBV7-2 and TRBJ2-5; 10 bases are a match to TRBD2. The CDR3 loop spans 14 amino acids. Germline CDR1 SGHTA, CDR2 FQGNSA. Here the CDR3 reads CASGQRGGRETQYF. CDR3 DNA sequence: TGTGCTTCAGGGCAGCGGGGGGGCCGAGAGACCCAGTACTTC.

In the case of this clone: At one of its ends the junction is not consistent with the germline gene, which may arise from a read error. The chain uses TRBV25-1 and TRBJ2-1; weak D call: TRBD1 (6 bases). Germline-derived CDR1 and CDR2 are MGHDK and SYGVNS. The CDR3 contains 15 residues. This CDR3 is CVSSDDRLSYNEQFF. The DNA for the CDR3 is TGTGTCAGCAGTGACGACAGGCTCTCCTACAATGAGCAGTTCTTC.

The CDR3 region is CASTEGLLNTEAFF. The CDR3 DNA sequence: TGTGCCAGCACGGAGGGACTGCTGAACACTGAAGCTTTCTTT. The chain links TRBV6-5 to TRBJ1-1; tentative D call: TRBD1 (5 bases). The CDR3 runs to 14 residues. Germline V gene data show CDR1 as MNHEY and CDR2 as SVGAGI. V was clipped by 7 bases and J by 0 bases, with 12 bases between them.

The gene calls are TRBV3-1 (or the pseudogene TRBV3-2) and TRBJ2-5; D gene unclear. Looked up from germline, CDR1 is LGHDT and CDR2 is YNNKEL (reference sequence). This CDR3 has 15 residues. Between the trimmed V and J ends, which lost 5 bases and 5 bases, there was a span of 18 bases. CDR3: CASSKGISVLETQYF. CDR3 DNA: TGTGCCAGCAGCAAAGGGATAAGCGTTCTGGAGACCCAGTACTTC.

The chain is built from TRBV9 and TRBJ2-7, with TRBD1 as a possible D gene (6 bases). Germline V gene data show CDR1 as SGDLS and CDR2 as YYNGEE. CDR3 length: 13 residues. V lost 4 bases and J lost 4, with 12 bases in between. The CDR3 DNA is TGTGCCAGCAGCTCGGGGACACTTTACGAGCAGTACTTC. Its protein is CASSSGTLYEQYF.

The rearrangement uses TRBV19 and TRBJ2-7, with 7 bases identical to TRBD2. CDR3 length: 14 amino acids. The germline gives CDR1 LNHDA, CDR2 SQIVND (reference sequence). The J segment lost 4 bases and the V segment lost 7 bases, leaving 10 bases of the junction unmatched. Here the CDR3 reads CASMSLLAPYEQYF. CDR3 nucleotide sequence: TGTGCCAGTATGTCTCTACTAGCGCCTTACGAGCAGTACTTC.

The V and J genes are TRBV7-3 and TRBJ2-3; tentative D call: TRBD2 (6 bases). The CDR3 has 14 residues. The germline gives CDR1 SGHTA, CDR2 FQGTGA. Trimming stripped 5 bases from V and 5 bases from J, with 14 bases between. Here the CDR3 reads CASSQGTGGDTQYF. For the CDR3, the DNA is TGTGCCAGCAGCCAAGGGACTGGGGGAGATACGCAGTATTTT.

The CDR3, as DNA: TGTGCCAGCAGCGGGGGGAGCGGGGTGATCCAAGAGACCCAGTACTTC. Amino acids: CASSGGSGVIQETQYF. The chain recombines TRBV9 with TRBJ2-5, with 7 positions matching TRBD2. The germline V gene has CDR1 SGDLS and CDR2 YYNGEE. After removal of 3 bases from V and 1 base from J, the junction contained 9 bases not matched to a gene. The CDR3 totals 16 residues.

V and J are TRBV29-1 and TRBJ2-7, with TRBD1 matching 7 bases. The CDR3 contains 15 residues. Germline CDR1 reads SQVTM; CDR2 reads ANQGSEA. Unmatched junction bases numbered 9, after V lost 0 bases and J lost 4 bases. The chain's CDR3 is CSVEERGPQPYEQYF. CDR3 DNA: TGCAGCGTTGAAGAAAGGGGGCCACAACCTTACGAGCAGTACTTC.

The CDR3 reads CASSYPGQGTYEQYF. In nucleotides, the CDR3 is TGTGCCAGCAGTTATCCAGGACAGGGGACCTACGAGCAGTACTTC. This sequence joins TRBV28 and TRBJ2-7; 9 bases line up with TRBD1. Germline CDR1 MDHEN, CDR2 SYDVKM. This CDR3 is built from 15 residues. Germline trimming cut 4 bases from V and 2 bases from J; bases unmatched to any gene: 6.

V and J are TRBV6-5 and TRBJ2-2, with a tentative D call TRBD1 (7 bases). CDR3 length equals 14 residues. Trimming shortened V by 8 bases and J by 1 base, and 11 bases separated the two germline ends. Germline CDR1 is MNHEY and CDR2 is SVGAGI. The CDR3 DNA reads as TGTGCCAGCGGGCAGGGGGGGAACACCGGGGAGCTGTTTTTT. Its translation is CASGQGGNTGELFF.

The chain links TRBV7-9 to TRBJ1-2; 7 bases align to TRBD1. V gave up 1 base and J gave up 8 bases; unmatched junction bases: 10. CDR3 size: 15 residues. The germline V gene encodes CDR1 SEHNR and CDR2 FQNEAQ (reference sequence). As DNA, the CDR3 is TGTGCCAGCAGCTTAGTTGACAGGGTCGAAGTCGGCTACACCTTC. This encodes CASSLVDRVEVGYTF.

The chain has TRBV2 and TRBJ1-1, with D hard to call. The V gene lost 7 bases and the J gene lost 8 bases, with 14 bases spanning the gap. The CDR3 sequence is 12 residues long. Germline V CDR1 and CDR2: SNHLY, FYNNEI. This CDR3 is CASNLRAYEAFF. Here the CDR3 DNA reads TGTGCCAGCAATTTACGCGCCTACGAAGCTTTCTTT.

This rearrangement joins TRBV11-3 to TRBJ2-3, with a tentative D call TRBD2 (5 bases). The CDR3 spans 16 residues. V lost 0 bases and J lost 2, with 12 bases in between. Germline V gives CDR1 SGHNT, CDR2 YENEEA. The CDR3 spells CASSLDKDFVTDTQYF. The CDR3 nucleotides read TGTGCCAGCAGCTTAGATAAGGACTTTGTCACAGATACGCAGTATTTT.